Reported below is one TCR beta chain. Assay used: immunoSEQ multiplex PCR; TCRdb lists only in-frame clones, some missing. The data show 65,000 to 85,000 clones, with more than 65% seen just once and roughly 5% held by the top ten. In germline, CDR1 is LGHDT, CDR2 YNNKEL (reference sequence). This CDR3 contains 15 residues. V shed 1 base, J shed 0 bases, and the junction held 3 bases outside the gene matches. This record belongs to a study of blood T cell repertoires in COVID-19. The receptor comes from an elderly woman with active or convalescent COVID-19. Specimen: peripheral blood. The rearrangement uses TRBV3-1 (or the pseudogene TRBV3-2) and TRBJ2-7, with TRBD1 identical over 7 bases. The chain's CDR3 is CASSQVGTASYEQYF. The DNA of the CDR3 is TGTGCCAGCAGCCAAGTCGGGACAGCCTCCTACGAGCAGTACTTC.